A selection of T cell receptor beta chains follows, all from one sample in a study of T cells in localized non-small cell lung cancer. This table comes from immunoSEQ multiplex PCR, and its TCRdb copy is limited to in-frame clones, with some not included. Counted here are roughly 84,000 clones, approximately 90% occurring once; the ten biggest clones make up roughly 20%. This specimen was peripheral blood, taken before any cancer treatment. The receptors were gathered from a woman aged 35-75 years with stage I squamous cell lung carcinoma. Both conserved end residues are part of each CDR3. The order of the fields is CDR3 protein, CDR3 DNA, V gene, J gene, D gene, clone size. D genes are given only for firm matches. Not every row has a clone size; where given, it reads once, few, many or a size class.

CASSESRGLNTEAFF	TGTGCCAGCAGTGAATCTCGGGGGTTGAACACTGAAGCTTTCTTT	TRBV25-1	TRBJ1-1	NA	NA
CASSEDRGGDEKLFF	TGTGCCAGCAGTGAAGACCGGGGAGGGGATGAAAAACTGTTTTTT	TRBV2	TRBJ1-4	NA	once
CASSEPTGPEDTQYF	TGTGCCAGCAGTGAACCGACCGGCCCGGAAGATACGCAGTATTTT	TRBV25-1	TRBJ2-3	NA	NA
CASSENRESLGNTIYF	TGTGCCAGCAGTGAAAACCGGGAGTCACTTGGAAACACCATATATTTT	TRBV2	TRBJ1-3	NA	NA
CASSPDPLAAQYF	TGTGCCAGCAGTCCGGACCCCCTCGCGGCCCAGTACTTC	TRBV6-1	TRBJ2-5	NA	NA
CASSESGNQPQHF	TGCGCCAGCAGTGAGTCCGGGAATCAGCCCCAGCATTTT	TRBV10-1	TRBJ1-5	NA	few
CAISGRDRENSGANVLTF	TGTGCCATCAGTGGCCGGGACAGGGAAAACTCTGGGGCCAACGTCCTGACTTTC	TRBV10-3	TRBJ2-6	TRBD1	NA
CASSLSVGANYGYTF	TGTGCCAGCAGCTTATCGGTAGGGGCCAACTATGGCTACACCTTC	TRBV7-8	TRBJ1-2	NA	NA
CASSLDSQGDDEQFF	TGTGCCAGCAGCTTAGACTCACAGGGAGACGATGAGCAGTTCTTC	TRBV11-3	TRBJ2-1	NA	NA
CASMRGNEKLFF	TGTGCCAGCATGCGCGGGAATGAAAAACTGTTTTTT	TRBV6-5	TRBJ1-4	NA	NA
CASSLSGTGSNQPQHF	TGTGCCAGCTCACTCTCCGGGACAGGGAGCAATCAGCCCCAGCATTTT	TRBV18	TRBJ1-5	TRBD1	NA
CASSLGVRGARTDTQYF	TGTGCCAGCAGCTTAGGGGTCCGGGGGGCGCGTACAGATACGCAGTATTTT	TRBV11-2	TRBJ2-3	NA	NA
CASSSDRVNTIYF	TGTGCCAGCAGCTCGGACAGGGTCAACACCATATATTTT	TRBV5-4	TRBJ1-3	TRBD1	NA
CASSSDRGHYEQYF	TGCGCCAGCAGCTCTGACAGGGGGCATTACGAGCAGTACTTC	TRBV5-1	TRBJ2-7	TRBD1	NA
CASSLERGVGTEAFF	TGTGCCAGCAGCTTGGAGCGGGGGGTAGGAACTGAAGCTTTCTTT	TRBV5-4	TRBJ1-1	NA	NA
CAWRGTRELFF	TGTGCCTGGAGGGGCACTCGGGAGCTGTTTTTT	TRBV30	TRBJ2-2	NA	few
CAISPQDRYGYTF	TGTGCCATCAGCCCACAGGACCGCTATGGCTACACCTTC	TRBV10-3	TRBJ1-2	NA	NA
CASTPGPFYGYTF	TGTGCCAGCACCCCCGGTCCCTTCTATGGCTACACCTTC	TRBV7-2	TRBJ1-2	NA	NA
CASNEAGNGEQFF	TGTGCCAGCAATGAGGCAGGAAACGGTGAGCAGTTCTTC	TRBV2	TRBJ2-1	NA	NA
CASSSTPPSYEQYF	TGTGCCAGCAGCTCGACTCCTCCTTCCTACGAGCAGTACTTC	TRBV7-9	TRBJ2-7	NA	NA
CASSLQEVNEKLFF	TGTGCCAGCAGCTTGCAAGAAGTAAATGAAAAACTGTTTTTT	TRBV5-6	TRBJ1-4	NA	NA
CASRRQGYGNTIYF	TGTGCCAGCAGACGACAGGGGTATGGAAACACCATATATTTT	TRBV6-5	TRBJ1-3	TRBD1	NA
CASSSPGLAGGLSYEQYF	TGTGCCAGCAGCTCCCCGGGGTTAGCGGGGGGGCTTTCCTACGAGCAGTACTTC	TRBV21-1	TRBJ2-7	NA	NA
CAISDKGSNEKLFF	TGTGCCATCAGTGATAAGGGGTCTAATGAAAAACTGTTTTTT	TRBV10-3	TRBJ1-4	NA	once
CASRGGAQGETQYF	TGCGCCAGCAGGGGCGGGGCCCAAGGGGAGACCCAGTACTTC	TRBV5-1	TRBJ2-5	NA	NA
CASSLGLAGETQYF	TGTGCCAGCAGTTTAGGACTAGCAGGAGAGACCCAGTACTTC	TRBV2	TRBJ2-5	TRBD2	NA
CASSVGGTGAYEQYF	TGTGCCAGCAGCGTAGGTGGGACAGGGGCCTACGAGCAGTACTTC	TRBV9	TRBJ2-7	TRBD1	once